This TCR beta chain was captured in a study of T cell responses to AZD1222 COVID-19 vaccine. Study-level points and caveats: Baseline serology detected seropositivity in only six AZD1222 recipients. Reportedly, nearly half of unique spike TCRs recognized epitopes outside B.1.351/B.1.1.7 mutations. A mostly white British donor set with more females was recruited, and clonal diversity was possibly underestimated. CD4 TCRs associated with vaccination spanned spike, dominating at 160-218 and 743-854.

The table came from immunoSEQ multiplex PCR; TCRdb's copy has only in-frame clones and leaves some out. The sample holds fewer than 150,000 clones; roughly 91% are singletons and the top ten take approximately 5%. The CDR3 is 16 residues long. In germline, CDR1 is SGHDN, CDR2 FVKESK. J lost 4 bases, V lost 4 bases, and 11 bases had no gene match. Concerning this clone: Its cognate antigen is unknown.

V is TRBV14 and J is TRBJ2-7, with 9 bases fitting TRBD1. Sample: peripheral blood, taken on day 0 of AZD1222 vaccination. The TCR comes from an adult in good health. Here the CDR3 reads CASSPGTGQGPYEQYF. CDR3 sequence (DNA): TGTGCCAGCAGCCCAGGTACGGGACAGGGTCCGTACGAGCAGTACTTC.